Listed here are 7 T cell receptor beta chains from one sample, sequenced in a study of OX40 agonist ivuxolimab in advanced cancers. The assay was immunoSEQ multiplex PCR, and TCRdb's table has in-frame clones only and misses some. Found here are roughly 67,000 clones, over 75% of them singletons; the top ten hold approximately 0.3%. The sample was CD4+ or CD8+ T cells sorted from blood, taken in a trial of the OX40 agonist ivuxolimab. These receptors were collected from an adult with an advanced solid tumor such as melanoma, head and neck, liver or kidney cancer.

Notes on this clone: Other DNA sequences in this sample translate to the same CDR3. CDR3 amino acids: CASSEGRNTEAFF. The CDR3 nucleotides are TGTGCCAGCAGTGAGGGAAGGAACACTGAAGCTTTCTTT. The chain carries TRBV6-4 and TRBJ1-1; no clear D gene. CDR1 and CDR2 from the germline V gene are MRHNA and SNTAGT. The CDR3 covers 13 residues. Trimming took 3 bases from V and 1 from J, leaving 6 bases between them.

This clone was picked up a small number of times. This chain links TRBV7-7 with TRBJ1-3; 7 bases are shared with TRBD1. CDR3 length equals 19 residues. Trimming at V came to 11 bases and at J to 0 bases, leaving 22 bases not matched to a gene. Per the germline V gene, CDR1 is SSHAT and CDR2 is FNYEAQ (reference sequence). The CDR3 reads CAYNLRDREYSTSGNTIYF. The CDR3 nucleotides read TGTGCCTACAACCTCCGGGACAGAGAGTACTCTACCTCTGGAAACACCATATATTTT.

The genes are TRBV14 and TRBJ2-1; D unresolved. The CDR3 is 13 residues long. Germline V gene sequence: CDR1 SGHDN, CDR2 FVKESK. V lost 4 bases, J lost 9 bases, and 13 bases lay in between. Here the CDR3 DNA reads TGTGCCAGCAGCCTTCGAGTAGGTGGTGAGCAGTTCTTC. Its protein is CASSLRVGGEQFF.

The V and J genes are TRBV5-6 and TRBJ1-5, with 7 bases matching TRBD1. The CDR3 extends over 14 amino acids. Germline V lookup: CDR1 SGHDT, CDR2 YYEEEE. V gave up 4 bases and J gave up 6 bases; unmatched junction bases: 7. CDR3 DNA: TGTGCCAGCAGCACGACAGGGCTCGGTCAGCCCCAGCATTTT. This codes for CASSTTGLGQPQHF.

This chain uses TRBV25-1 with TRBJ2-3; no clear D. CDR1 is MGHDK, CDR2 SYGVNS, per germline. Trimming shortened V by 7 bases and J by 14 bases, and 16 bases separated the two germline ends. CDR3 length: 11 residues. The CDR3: CASMQDWVPYF. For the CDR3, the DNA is TGTGCCAGCATGCAAGATTGGGTCCCGTATTTT.

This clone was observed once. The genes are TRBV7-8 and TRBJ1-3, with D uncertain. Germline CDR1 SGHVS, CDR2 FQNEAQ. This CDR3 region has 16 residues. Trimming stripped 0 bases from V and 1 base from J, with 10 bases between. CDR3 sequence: CASSLAGKASGNTIYF. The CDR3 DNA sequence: TGTGCCAGCAGCTTAGCGGGAAAGGCGTCTGGAAACACCATATATTTT.

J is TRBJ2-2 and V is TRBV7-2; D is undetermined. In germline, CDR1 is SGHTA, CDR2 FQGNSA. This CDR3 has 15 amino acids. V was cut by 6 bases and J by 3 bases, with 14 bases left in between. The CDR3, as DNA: TGTGCCAGCAGGCGATTTAAAGAGGACACCGGGGAGCTGTTTTTT. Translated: CASRRFKEDTGELFF.